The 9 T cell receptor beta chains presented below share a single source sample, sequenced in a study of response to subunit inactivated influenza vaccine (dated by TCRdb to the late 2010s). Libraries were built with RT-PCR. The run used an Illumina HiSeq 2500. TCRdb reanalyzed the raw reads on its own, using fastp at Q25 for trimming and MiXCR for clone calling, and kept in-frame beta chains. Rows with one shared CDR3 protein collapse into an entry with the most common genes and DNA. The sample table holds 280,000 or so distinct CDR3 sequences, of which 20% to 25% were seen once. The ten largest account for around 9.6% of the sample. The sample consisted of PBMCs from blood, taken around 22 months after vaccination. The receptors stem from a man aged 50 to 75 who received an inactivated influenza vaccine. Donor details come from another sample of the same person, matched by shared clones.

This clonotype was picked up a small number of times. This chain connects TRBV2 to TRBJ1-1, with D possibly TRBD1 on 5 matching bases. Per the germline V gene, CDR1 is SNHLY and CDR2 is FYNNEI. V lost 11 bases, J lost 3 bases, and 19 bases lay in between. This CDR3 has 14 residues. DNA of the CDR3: TGTGCCGATCAGAAAGGGAGGGGTGACACTGAAGCTTTCTTT. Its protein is CADQKGRGDTEAFF.

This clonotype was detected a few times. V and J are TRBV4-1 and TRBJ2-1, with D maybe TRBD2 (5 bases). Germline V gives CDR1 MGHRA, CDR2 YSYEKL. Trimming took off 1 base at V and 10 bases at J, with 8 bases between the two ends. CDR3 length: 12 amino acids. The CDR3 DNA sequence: TGCGCCAGCAGCCAAGGAGGGCGGGAGCAGTTCTTC. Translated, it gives CASSQGGREQFF.

The CDR3 region has the DNA TGTGCCAGCAGACTTTTTGGCAATGAGCAGTTCTTC. The encoded protein is CASRLFGNEQFF. The chain employs TRBV12-3 or TRBV12-4 and TRBJ2-1; D ambiguous. The CDR3 consists of 12 residues. Trimming stripped 6 bases from V and 6 bases from J, with 9 bases between.

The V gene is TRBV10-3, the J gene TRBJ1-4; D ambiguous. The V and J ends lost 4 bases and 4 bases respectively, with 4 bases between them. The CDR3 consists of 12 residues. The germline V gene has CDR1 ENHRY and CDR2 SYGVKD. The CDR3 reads CAISGDNEKLFF. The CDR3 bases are TGTGCCATCAGTGGAGATAATGAAAAACTGTTTTTT.

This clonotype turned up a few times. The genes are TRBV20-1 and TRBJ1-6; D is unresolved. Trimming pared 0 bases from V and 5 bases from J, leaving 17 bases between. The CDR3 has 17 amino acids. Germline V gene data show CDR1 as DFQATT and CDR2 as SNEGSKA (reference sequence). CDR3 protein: CSARDSGASPNNSPLHF. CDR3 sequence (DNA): TGCAGTGCTAGAGATTCTGGTGCCTCACCGAATAATTCACCCCTCCACTTT.

The CDR3 DNA reads as TGCAGTGCTAGAGAAAAGAACGCGAAGGGCAACTCCTATAATTCACCCCTCCACTTT. Its protein product is CSAREKNAKGNSYNSPLHF. The rearrangement uses TRBV20-1 and TRBJ1-6, with no clear D. V was pared by 0 bases and J by 0 bases, with 18 bases between. The CDR3 sequence is 19 residues long. Germline loops: CDR1 DFQATT, CDR2 SNEGSKA (reference sequence).

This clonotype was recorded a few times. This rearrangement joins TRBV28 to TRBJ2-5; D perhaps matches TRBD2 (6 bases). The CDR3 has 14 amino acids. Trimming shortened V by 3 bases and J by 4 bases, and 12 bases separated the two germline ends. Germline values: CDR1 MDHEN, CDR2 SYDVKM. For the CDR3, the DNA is TGTGCCAGCAGTTTGATTAGCGGCCGAGAGACCCAGTACTTC. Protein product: CASSLISGRETQYF. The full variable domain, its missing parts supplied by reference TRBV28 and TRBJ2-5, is DVKVTQSSRYLVKRTGEKVFLECVQDMDHENMFWYRQDPGLGLRLIYFSYDVKMKEKGDIPEGYSVSREKKERFSLILESASTNQTSMYLCASSLISGRETQYFGPGTRLLVL.

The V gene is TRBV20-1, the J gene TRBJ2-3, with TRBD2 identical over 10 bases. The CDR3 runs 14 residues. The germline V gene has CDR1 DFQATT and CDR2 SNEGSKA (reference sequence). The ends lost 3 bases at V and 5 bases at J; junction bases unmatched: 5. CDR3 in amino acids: CSASGAGGLDTQYF. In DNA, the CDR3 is TGCAGTGCTAGTGGAGCGGGAGGGTTAGATACGCAGTATTTT.

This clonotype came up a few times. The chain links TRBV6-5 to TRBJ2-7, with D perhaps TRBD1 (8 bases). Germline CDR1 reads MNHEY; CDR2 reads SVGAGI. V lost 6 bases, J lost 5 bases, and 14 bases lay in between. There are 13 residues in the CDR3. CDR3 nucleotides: TGTGCCAGCAGATTACAGGGGGGGCACGAGCAGTACTTC. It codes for CASRLQGGHEQYF.